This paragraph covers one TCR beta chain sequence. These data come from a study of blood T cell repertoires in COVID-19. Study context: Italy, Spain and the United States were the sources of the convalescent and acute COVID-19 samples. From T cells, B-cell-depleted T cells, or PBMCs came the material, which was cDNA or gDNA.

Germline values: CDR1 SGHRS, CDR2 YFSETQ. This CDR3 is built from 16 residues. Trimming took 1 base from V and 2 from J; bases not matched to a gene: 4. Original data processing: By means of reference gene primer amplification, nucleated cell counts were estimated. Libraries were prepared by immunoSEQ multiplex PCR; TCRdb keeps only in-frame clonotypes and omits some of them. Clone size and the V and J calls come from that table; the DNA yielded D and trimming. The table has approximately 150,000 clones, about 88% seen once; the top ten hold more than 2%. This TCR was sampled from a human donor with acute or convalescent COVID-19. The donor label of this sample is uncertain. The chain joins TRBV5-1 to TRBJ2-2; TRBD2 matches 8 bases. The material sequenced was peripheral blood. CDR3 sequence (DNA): TGCGCCAGCAGCTTGACCATAGCGGGAAACACCGGGGAGCTGTTTTTT. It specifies CASSLTIAGNTGELFF.